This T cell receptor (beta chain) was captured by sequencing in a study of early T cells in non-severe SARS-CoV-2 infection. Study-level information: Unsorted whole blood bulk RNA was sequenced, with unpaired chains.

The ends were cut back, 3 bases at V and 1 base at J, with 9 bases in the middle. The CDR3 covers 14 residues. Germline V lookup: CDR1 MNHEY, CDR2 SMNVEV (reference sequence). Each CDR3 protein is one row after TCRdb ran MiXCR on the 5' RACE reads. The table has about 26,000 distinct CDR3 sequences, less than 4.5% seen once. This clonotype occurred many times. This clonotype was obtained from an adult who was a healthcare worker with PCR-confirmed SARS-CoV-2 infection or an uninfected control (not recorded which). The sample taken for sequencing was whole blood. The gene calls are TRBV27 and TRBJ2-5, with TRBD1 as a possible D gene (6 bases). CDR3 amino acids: CASSLSDSQETQYF. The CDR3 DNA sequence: TGTGCCAGCAGTTTGTCGGACAGCCAAGAGACCCAGTACTTC.